The source of this TCR beta chain is a study of blood T cell repertoires in COVID-19. Study-level background: In each case, the material was cDNA or gDNA derived from T cells, B-cell-depleted T cells, or PBMCs.

In the original workflow: Estimates of nucleated cell counts were drawn from the amplification of reference gene primers. Sequencing used immunoSEQ multiplex PCR; TCRdb keeps in-frame clones, though not all of them. The V and J calls and the clone size are those of that table, but D and trimming were determined from the DNA. The repertoire holds roughly 70,000 clones, with 90% as singletons. J was trimmed by 1 base and V by 2 bases; bases with no gene match: 7. This CDR3 is built from 16 residues. Germline V gives CDR1 GTSNPN, CDR2 SVGIG (reference sequence). The rearrangement uses TRBV30 and TRBJ2-5; 10 bases agree with TRBD1. The clonotype was recovered from a human donor in a cohort sampled during active COVID-19. Source material: peripheral blood. CDR3 residues: CAWSSRDRGLQETQYF. As DNA, the CDR3 is TGTGCCTGGAGTTCCCGGGACAGGGGTCTCCAAGAGACCCAGTACTTC.